What follows are 8 T cell receptor beta chains derived from one specimen sequenced in a study of beta chain features in type 1 diabetes. Study conclusions and caveats: Shortening of TCRB CDR3s, moderate but significant, appeared in all four CD4+ subsets of Type 1 diabetes patients.

All of the isolated RNA was reverse transcribed, so expressed TCRB transcripts were sequenced. TCRdb's table, derived via immunoSEQ multiplex PCR, lists solely in-frame clones and lacks some. The data contain 550,000 to 850,000 clones, about an eighth of them singletons. Their antigen targets remain unknown. Sequencing input: naive CD4+ T cells from blood. The receptors derive from a man aged 18 to 29 with type 1 diabetes.

The V call is TRBV6-5, the J call TRBJ1-5; 7 nucleotides agree with TRBD1. This CDR3 region has 11 residues. Germline-derived CDR1 and CDR2 are MNHEY and SVGAGI. The V and J ends lost 6 bases and 9 bases, in that order; junction bases with no gene match: 2. The CDR3 here is CASRRQGPQHF. The CDR3 nucleotides read TGTGCCAGCAGGAGACAGGGGCCCCAGCATTTT.

The genes are TRBV7-9 and TRBJ1-1; D may be TRBD1 (6 bases). V lost 2 bases, J lost 5 bases, and 12 bases lay in between. Germline V gene data show CDR1 as SEHNR and CDR2 as FQNEAQ (reference sequence). The CDR3 is 14 amino acids. The CDR3 DNA sequence: TGTGCCAGCAGCTTAAAGGGGCAGGGGACTGAAGCTTTCTTT. Translating it yields CASSLKGQGTEAFF.

The chain links TRBV2 to TRBJ1-2, with no clear D. Germline V CDR1 and CDR2: SNHLY, FYNNEI. The CDR3 runs 13 residues. V was clipped by 3 bases and J by 0 bases, with 5 bases between them. The CDR3 DNA follows: TGTGCCAGCAGTGACAGCTCTAACTATGGCTACACCTTC. Translating it yields CASSDSSNYGYTF.

This rearrangement joins TRBV6-6 to TRBJ1-5, with a possible D match to TRBD1 (5 bases). The CDR3 loop spans 16 amino acids. With 4 bases removed from V and 2 bases from J, the gap between germline ends came to 15 bases. Germline V lookup: CDR1 MNHNY, CDR2 SVGAGI (reference sequence). The chain's CDR3 is CASSSAGNGGNQPQHF. CDR3 DNA: TGTGCCAGCAGTTCCGCAGGGAATGGTGGCAATCAGCCCCAGCATTTT.

The chain uses TRBV7-9 and TRBJ2-7; tentative D call: TRBD2 (7 bases). Looked up from germline, CDR1 is SEHNR and CDR2 is FQNEAQ (reference sequence). Trimming pared 5 bases from V and 2 bases from J, leaving 16 bases between. The CDR3 covers 15 residues. CDR3 nucleotide sequence: TGTGCCAGCAGCCGCTCGTCGGGGGGCCCCTACGAGCAGTACTTC. Residues: CASSRSSGGPYEQYF.

The rearrangement links TRBV5-1 to TRBJ2-7; D perhaps matches TRBD1 (6 bases). The germline V gene has CDR1 SGHRS and CDR2 YFSETQ. The CDR3 sequence is 14 residues long. Trimming took 4 bases from V and 5 from J, leaving 16 bases between them. The CDR3 is CASSPGLGANEQYF. The CDR3 nucleotides read TGCGCCAGCAGCCCGGGATTGGGGGCCAACGAGCAGTACTTC.

The table lists this clone with a few counts. The sample contains more than one DNA sequence encoding this CDR3. V gene TRBV30 combines with J gene TRBJ1-2; perhaps TRBD1 as D (6 bases). The length of the CDR3 is 11 residues. The germline V gene encodes CDR1 GTSNPN and CDR2 SVGIG (reference sequence). Trimming stripped 5 bases from V and 4 bases from J, with 8 bases between. The CDR3 region has the DNA TGTGCCTGGTCGACAGGCTATGGCTACACCTTC. It is translated as CAWSTGYGYTF.

V usage is TRBV6-5 and J usage is TRBJ1-1, with no clear D. This CDR3 has 12 residues. Looked up from germline, CDR1 is MNHEY and CDR2 is SVGAGI. Trimming took 6 bases from V and 0 from J, leaving 5 bases between them. CDR3 in DNA: TGTGCCAGCAGGACAATGAACACTGAAGCTTTCTTT. This translates into CASRTMNTEAFF.